This T cell receptor beta chain is from a study of beta chain features in type 1 diabetes. Study-wide background: Patient and healthy donor groups were alike in age, gender and cell yields. Over all samples combined, 90 million to 140 million sorted cells were examined. Study-wide points: More deletions and fewer insertions at VDJ junctions were found in patients with type 1 diabetes. Type 1 diabetes patients had TCRB CDR3s that were shorter (moderately but significantly so) in all four CD4+ subsets.

There was one heparinised blood draw per donor, averaging approximately 120 mL. On this clone itself: Antigen unknown.

Investigators reverse transcribed all isolated RNA, so they sequenced expressed TCRB transcripts. TCRdb keeps only in-frame clones here, not all; method: immunoSEQ multiplex PCR. Of some 330,000 clones detected, over 9.5% appear once; the ten largest clones hold roughly 0.0097%. Per the germline V gene, CDR1 is SGHAT and CDR2 is FQNNGV. Germline trimming cut 5 bases from V and 1 base from J; bases unmatched to any gene: 1. The CDR3 runs 15 residues. Sequencing was carried out using naive CD4+ T cells from blood. The rearrangement links TRBV11-2 to TRBJ2-3; 12 nucleotides agree with TRBD2. This TCR was recovered from a woman aged 18-30 years with type 1 diabetes. CDR3 in amino acids: CASSRTSGGTDTQYF. CDR3 bases: TGTGCCAGCAGCCGGACTAGCGGGGGCACAGATACGCAGTATTTT.